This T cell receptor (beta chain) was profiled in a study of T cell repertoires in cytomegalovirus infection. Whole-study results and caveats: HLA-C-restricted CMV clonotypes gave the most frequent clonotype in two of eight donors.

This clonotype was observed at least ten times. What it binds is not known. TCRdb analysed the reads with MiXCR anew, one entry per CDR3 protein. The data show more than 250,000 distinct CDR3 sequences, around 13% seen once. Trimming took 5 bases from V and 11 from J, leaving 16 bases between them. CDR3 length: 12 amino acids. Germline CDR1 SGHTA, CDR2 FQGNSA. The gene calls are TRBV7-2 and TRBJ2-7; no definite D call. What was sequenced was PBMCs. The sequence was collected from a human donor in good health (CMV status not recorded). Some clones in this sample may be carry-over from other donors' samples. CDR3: CASSLSMGVEYF. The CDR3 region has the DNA TGTGCCAGCAGCCTCTCGATGGGCGTGGAGTACTTC.